The source of this T cell receptor (beta chain) is a study of cytomegalovirus exposure and HLA in healthy donors. Whole-study context: A previous analysis identified 100 million or so unique TCR beta sequences derived from around 200 million T cells.

The PCR employed 60 Vbeta primers together with 13 Jbeta primers. Profiling relied on immunoSEQ multiplex PCR, and the TCRdb table lists in-frame clones only, not all of them. The sample consists of more than 250,000 clones, roughly 90% of them appearing once. This CDR3 region has 13 residues. Germline V gene lookup returns CDR1 MNHNY and CDR2 SVGAGI (reference sequence). Trimming pared 5 bases from V and 1 base from J, leaving 9 bases between. The receptor was derived from a woman aged 18 to 35 in good health and CMV-seronegative. The specimen sequenced was PBMCs. The gene calls are TRBV6-6 and TRBJ2-7; possible D gene TRBD1, 6 bases. Here the CDR3 reads CASSRDISYEQYF. The CDR3 bases are TGTGCCAGCAGTCGGGACATATCCTACGAGCAGTACTTC.